The present TCR beta chain was sequenced within a study of long-term antiretroviral therapy in people with HIV. Broader study findings: Repertoire dominance by clones expanded before ART was seen at all time points. Records did not include ART adherence, viral resistance or therapy changes.

A note on this clone: Its antigen is not known.

The libraries were made with immunoSEQ v3.0 at survey level. Generated by immunoSEQ multiplex PCR, the TCRdb table keeps only in-frame clones and is missing some. The sample has 25,000 to 35,000 clones; 90% to 95% are singletons. Trimming shortened V by 0 bases and J by 5 bases, and 4 bases separated the two germline ends. The length of the CDR3 is 12 residues. Per germline, CDR1 KGHSH and CDR2 LQKENI. None of the participants with HIV were treated outside the United States. Every specimen provided about 0.95-11 million cryopreserved PBMC before DNA extraction took place. This TCR was recovered from a middle-aged man with HIV. The rearrangement uses TRBV18 and TRBJ2-5; no reliable D call. Material: unsorted PBMCs, obtained 7.4 years after starting antiretroviral therapy. Here the CDR3 reads CASSPPDETQYF. Written as DNA, the CDR3 is TGTGCCAGCTCACCACCAGACGAGACCCAGTACTTC.